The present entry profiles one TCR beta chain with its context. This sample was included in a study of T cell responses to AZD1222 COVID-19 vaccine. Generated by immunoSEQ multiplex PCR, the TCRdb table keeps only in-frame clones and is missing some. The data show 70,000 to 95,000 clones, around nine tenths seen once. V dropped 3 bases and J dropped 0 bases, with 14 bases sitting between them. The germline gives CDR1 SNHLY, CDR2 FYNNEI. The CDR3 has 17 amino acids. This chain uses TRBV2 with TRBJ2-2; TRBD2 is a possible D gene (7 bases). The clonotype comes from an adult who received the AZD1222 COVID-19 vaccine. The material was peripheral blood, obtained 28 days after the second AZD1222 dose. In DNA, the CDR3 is TGTGCCAGCAGTGAGTGGCGGGGGCTGTCGAACACCGGGGAGCTGTTTTTT. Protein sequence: CASSEWRGLSNTGELFF.